The 18 T cell receptor beta chains presented below share a single source sample, sequenced in a study of blood T cells in healthy people across ages. It was with a sample-barcoded 5' primer and a J-beta primer mix that a second PCR of roughly 6 to 11 cycles was run. Via MiXCR, TCRdb re-called the 5' RACE reads, giving one row per CDR3 protein. The sample includes around 1,600,000 distinct CDR3 sequences, 42% of them seen just once. Sequenced input: blood. The receptors derive from a woman in her late teens or twenties in good health.

This clonotype came up a few times. The CDR3 DNA sequence: TGCATCATACCTCCCCAAGCACAGAAAATCCGACAAGAGACCCAGTACTTC. Residues: CIIPPQAQKIRQETQYF. The J gene is TRBJ2-5, the V gene TRBV20-1; no firm D call. This CDR3 is 17 amino acids long. Germline CDR1 and CDR2: DFQATT and SNEGSKA (reference sequence).

CDR3 in amino acids: CASSGLKFYGYTF. The CDR3 DNA reads as TGTGCCAGCAGCGGACTGAAATTCTATGGCTACACCTTC. The rearrangement uses TRBV9 and TRBJ1-2; D remains unclear. Trimming took off 3 bases at V and 4 bases at J, with 10 bases between the two ends. Germline assignment: CDR1 SGDLS and CDR2 YYNGEE. This CDR3 comprises 13 residues.

The gene calls are TRBV4-3 and TRBJ2-4; the D gene is possibly TRBD2 (5 bases). V lost 3 bases and J lost 7, with 13 bases in between. Germline V CDR1 and CDR2: LGHNA, YSLEER. The CDR3 length is 14 residues. The CDR3 reads CASSQTLGVNIQYF. CDR3 coding DNA: TGCGCCAGCAGCCAGACCCTCGGGGTGAACATTCAGTACTTC.

The chain uses TRBV4-1 and TRBJ1-4; D gene ambiguous. The CDR3 totals 15 residues. The V gene's germline CDR1 is MGHRA and CDR2 YSYEKL. The ends were cut back, 1 base at V and 1 base at J, with 7 bases in the middle. The CDR3 is CASSQVEVTNEKLFF. DNA for the CDR3: TGCGCCAGCAGCCAAGTGGAAGTAACTAATGAAAAACTGTTTTTT.

This chain links TRBV7-2 with TRBJ1-2; D is uncertain. This CDR3 is built from 14 residues. Germline V CDR1 and CDR2: SGHTA, FQGNSA. Trimming left V 5 bases short and J 6 bases short, with 16 bases between. The CDR3 sequence is CASSPRTTSHGYTF. CDR3 DNA: TGTGCCAGCAGCCCCCGGACGACTAGTCATGGCTACACCTTC.

The V gene is TRBV20-1, the J gene TRBJ1-3; D is undetermined. The V end lost 4 bases, the J end lost 4 bases, and 8 bases lay between the germline ends. CDR3 length: 12 residues. Germline-derived CDR1 and CDR2 are DFQATT and SNEGSKA (reference sequence). The CDR3 region has the DNA TGCAGTGCTATCGGTACGGGAAACACCATATATTTT. Amino acid sequence: CSAIGTGNTIYF.

The chain recombines TRBV29-1 with TRBJ2-1; TRBD2 matches at 10 bases. The germline CDR1 and CDR2 sequences are SQVTM and ANQGSEA. The CDR3 covers 14 residues. Unmatched junction bases numbered 5, after V lost 6 bases and J lost 3 bases. The CDR3 spells CSVLAGENYNEQFF. CDR3 in DNA: TGCAGCGTCCTAGCGGGAGAAAACTACAATGAGCAGTTCTTC.

The CDR3 DNA reads as TGTGCCAGCAGTGGGGAGCCTCGGCCGACTAGCGGGAGGGCCCTCTCCACATCCTACGAGCAGTACTTC. It encodes CASSGEPRPTSGRALSTSYEQYF. The chain employs TRBV2 and TRBJ2-7, with 14 nucleotides matching TRBD2. Germline V lookup: CDR1 SNHLY, CDR2 FYNNEI. The ends lost 4 bases at V and 1 base at J; junction bases unmatched: 24. This CDR3 region has 23 residues.

This clonotype has just a few counts. The chain has TRBV7-3 and TRBJ2-5, with a possible D match to TRBD1 (6 bases). The CDR3 contains 17 residues. Deletions cut 5 bases from V and 4 bases from J, with 23 bases between. Germline CDR1 SGHTA, CDR2 FQGTGA. The CDR3 reads CASSTGTKIPVGETQYF. CDR3 coding DNA: TGTGCCAGCAGCACCGGGACAAAGATCCCGGTAGGAGAGACCCAGTACTTC. Full variable domain (rest looked up from reference TRBV7-3 and TRBJ2-5): GAGVSQTPSNKVTEKGKYVELRCDPISGHTALYWYRQSLGQGPEFLIYFQGTGAADDSGLPNDRFFAVRPEGSVSTLKIQRTERGDSAVYLCASSTGTKIPVGETQYFGPGTRLLVL.

This clonotype was seen more than once but under ten times. The chain carries TRBV29-1 and TRBJ1-1; D call uncertain. The germline V and J ends were trimmed by 0 bases and 6 bases, with 11 bases remaining between them. Germline loops: CDR1 SQVTM, CDR2 ANQGSEA. This CDR3 is 13 amino acids long. CDR3 DNA sequence: TGCAGCGTTGAAGATCTCAAGGAAGCTGAAGCTTTCTTT. It translates to CSVEDLKEAEAFF.

This clonotype was seen just once. CDR3 sequence reads: CSVEETRLGTQYF. The CDR3 DNA reads TGCAGCGTTGAAGAAACAAGACTTGGGACCCAGTACTTC. The chain combines TRBV29-1 with TRBJ2-4; no clear D. The closer fit of TRBJ2-5 to the DNA end suggests the J call may be wrong. The germline CDR1 and CDR2 sequences are SQVTM and ANQGSEA. The CDR3 sequence is 13 residues long.

This chain connects TRBV29-1 to TRBJ2-1, with 12 bases matching TRBD2. Germline V CDR1 and CDR2: SQVTM, ANQGSEA. This CDR3 has 14 residues. Trimming took 8 bases from V and 6 from J; bases not matched to a gene: 8. CDR3 sequence: CSLNGLAGLNEQFF. The CDR3 region has the DNA TGCAGCCTAAACGGACTAGCGGGACTCAATGAGCAGTTCTTC.

V is TRBV28 and J is TRBJ1-5, with D perhaps TRBD1 (6 bases). Germline CDR1 reads MDHEN; CDR2 reads SYDVKM. The CDR3 sequence is 16 residues long. Trimming stripped 5 bases from V and 0 bases from J, with 14 bases between. The CDR3 sequence: CASSPGQFTSNQPQHF. The CDR3 bases are TGTGCCAGCAGTCCTGGACAGTTCACTAGCAATCAGCCCCAGCATTTT.

The chain employs TRBV4-3 and TRBJ2-5; TRBD1 matches 8 bases. The CDR3 sequence is 18 residues long. Germline V CDR1 and CDR2: LGHNA, YSLEER. J gave up 5 bases and V 1 base, and 15 bases lay outside the gene matches. The CDR3 sequence: CASSQGTSPGTGLETQYF. The CDR3 DNA reads TGCGCCAGCAGCCAAGGCACAAGTCCAGGGACAGGCCTGGAGACCCAGTACTTC.

This chain joins TRBV6-2 or TRBV6-3 and TRBJ2-1; D perhaps matches TRBD2 (6 bases). V was pared by 1 base and J by 14 bases, with 12 bases between. This CDR3 has 12 residues. Germline values: CDR1 MNHEY, CDR2 SVGEGT. CDR3 bases: TGTGCCAGCAGTTACTTGACGGGGAGGAAGTTCTTC. This encodes CASSYLTGRKFF.

The genes are TRBV9 and TRBJ1-5; D not resolved. Looked up from germline, CDR1 is SGDLS and CDR2 is YYNGEE. The CDR3 covers 14 residues. V gave up 0 bases and J gave up 7 bases, with 11 bases separating them. For the CDR3, the DNA is TGTGCCAGCAGCGTAGCGGCATTTGGCCAGCCCCAGCATTTT. This sequence encodes CASSVAAFGQPQHF.

This clonotype was seen a handful of times. The genes are TRBV27 and TRBJ2-5, with a tentative D call TRBD1 (6 bases). The ends were cut back, 4 bases at V and 2 bases at J, with 8 bases in the middle. Per the germline V gene, CDR1 is MNHEY and CDR2 is SMNVEV (reference sequence). This CDR3 region has 13 residues. The CDR3 region has the DNA TGTGCCAGCAGTTGGACAGATCAAGAGACCCAGTACTTC. Encoded protein: CASSWTDQETQYF.

The CDR3 region is CASSRVPLGYNEQYF. Written as DNA, the CDR3 is TGTGCCAGCAGCCGGGTCCCTTTAGGCTACAATGAGCAGTACTTC. The chain recombines TRBV12-3 or TRBV12-4 with TRBJ2-5; D remains ambiguous. The CDR3 loop spans 15 amino acids. The V end was cut by 6 bases, the J end by 11 bases, with 25 bases between.